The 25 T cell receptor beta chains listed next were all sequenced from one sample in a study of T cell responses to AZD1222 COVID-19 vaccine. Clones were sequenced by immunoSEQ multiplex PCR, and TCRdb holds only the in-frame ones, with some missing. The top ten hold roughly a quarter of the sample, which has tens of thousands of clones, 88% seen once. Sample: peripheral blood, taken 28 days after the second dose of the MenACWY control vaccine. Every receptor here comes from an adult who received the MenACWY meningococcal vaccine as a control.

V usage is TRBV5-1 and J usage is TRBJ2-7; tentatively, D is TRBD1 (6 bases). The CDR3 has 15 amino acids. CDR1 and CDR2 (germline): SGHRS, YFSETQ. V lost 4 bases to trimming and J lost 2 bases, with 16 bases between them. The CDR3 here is CASSHTGIPTYEQYF. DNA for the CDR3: TGCGCCAGCAGCCATACAGGGATCCCCACCTACGAGCAGTACTTC.

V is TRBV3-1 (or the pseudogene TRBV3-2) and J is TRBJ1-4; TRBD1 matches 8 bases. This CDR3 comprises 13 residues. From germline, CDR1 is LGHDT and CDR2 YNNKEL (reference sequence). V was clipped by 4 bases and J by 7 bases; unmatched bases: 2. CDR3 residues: CASSLDRGEKLFF. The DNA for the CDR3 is TGTGCCAGCAGCCTCGACAGGGGTGAAAAACTGTTTTTT.

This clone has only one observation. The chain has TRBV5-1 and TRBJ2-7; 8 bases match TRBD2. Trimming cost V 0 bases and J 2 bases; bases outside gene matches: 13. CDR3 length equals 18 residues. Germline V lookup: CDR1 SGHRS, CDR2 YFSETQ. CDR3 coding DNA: TGCGCCAGCAGCTTGGGTCCGACTCTAGCGGGCCTAACCTACGAGCAGTACTTC. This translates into CASSLGPTLAGLTYEQYF.

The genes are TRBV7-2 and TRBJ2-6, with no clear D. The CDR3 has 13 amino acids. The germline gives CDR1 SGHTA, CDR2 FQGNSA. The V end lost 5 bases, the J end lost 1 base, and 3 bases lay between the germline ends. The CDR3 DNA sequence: TGTGCCAGCAGCACGTCTGGGGCCAACGTCCTGACTTTC. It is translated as CASSTSGANVLTF. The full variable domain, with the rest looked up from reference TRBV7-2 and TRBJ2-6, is GAGVSQSPSNKVTEKGKDVELRCDPISGHTALYWYRQSLGQGLEFLIYFQGNSAPDKSGLPSDRFSAERTGGSVSTLTIQRTQQEDSAVYLCASSTSGANVLTFGAGSRLTVL.

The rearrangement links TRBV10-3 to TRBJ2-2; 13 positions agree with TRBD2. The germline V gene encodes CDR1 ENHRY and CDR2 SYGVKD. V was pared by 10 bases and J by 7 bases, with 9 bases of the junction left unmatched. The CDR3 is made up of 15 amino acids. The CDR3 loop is CATRLAGGAGGELFF. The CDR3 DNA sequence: TGTGCCACTCGACTAGCGGGAGGAGCGGGCGGGGAGCTGTTTTTT.

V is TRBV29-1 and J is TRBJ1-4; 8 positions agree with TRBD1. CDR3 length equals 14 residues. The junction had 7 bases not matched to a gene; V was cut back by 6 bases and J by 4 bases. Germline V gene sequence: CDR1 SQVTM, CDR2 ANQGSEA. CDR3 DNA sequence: TGCAGCGTCGCAGACAGGGGACTTAATGAAAAACTGTTTTTT. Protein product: CSVADRGLNEKLFF.

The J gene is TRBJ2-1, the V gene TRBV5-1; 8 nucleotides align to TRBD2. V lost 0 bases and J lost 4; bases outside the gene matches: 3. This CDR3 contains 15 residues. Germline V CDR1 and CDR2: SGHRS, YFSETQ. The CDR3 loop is CASSLGLAGYNEQFF. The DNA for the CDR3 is TGCGCCAGCAGCTTGGGGCTAGCGGGTTACAATGAGCAGTTCTTC.

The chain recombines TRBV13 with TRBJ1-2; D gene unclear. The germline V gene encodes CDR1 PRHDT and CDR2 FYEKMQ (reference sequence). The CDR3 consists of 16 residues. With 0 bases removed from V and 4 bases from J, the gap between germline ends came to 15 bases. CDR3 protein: CASSLGGAGRPYGYTF. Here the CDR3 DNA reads TGTGCCAGCAGCTTAGGTGGAGCAGGAAGACCCTATGGCTACACCTTC.

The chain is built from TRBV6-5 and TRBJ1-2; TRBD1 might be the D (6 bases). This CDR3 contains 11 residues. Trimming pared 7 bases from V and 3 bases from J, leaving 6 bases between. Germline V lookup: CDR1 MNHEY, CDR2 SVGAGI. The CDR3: CASKGDYGYTF. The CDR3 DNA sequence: TGTGCCAGCAAGGGGGACTATGGCTACACCTTC.

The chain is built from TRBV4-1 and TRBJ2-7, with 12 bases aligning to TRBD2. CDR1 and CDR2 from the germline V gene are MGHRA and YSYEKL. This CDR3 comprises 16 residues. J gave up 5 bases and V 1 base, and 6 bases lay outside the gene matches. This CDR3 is CASSQGSSGRAHEQYF. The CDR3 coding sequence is TGCGCCAGCAGCCAAGGTTCTAGCGGGAGGGCCCACGAGCAGTACTTC.

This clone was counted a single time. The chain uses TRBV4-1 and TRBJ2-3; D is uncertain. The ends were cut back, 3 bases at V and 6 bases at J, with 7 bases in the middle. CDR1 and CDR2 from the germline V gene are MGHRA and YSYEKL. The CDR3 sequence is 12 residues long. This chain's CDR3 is CASSHSGDTQYF. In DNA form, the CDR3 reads TGCGCCAGCAGCCATTCCGGGGATACGCAGTATTTT.

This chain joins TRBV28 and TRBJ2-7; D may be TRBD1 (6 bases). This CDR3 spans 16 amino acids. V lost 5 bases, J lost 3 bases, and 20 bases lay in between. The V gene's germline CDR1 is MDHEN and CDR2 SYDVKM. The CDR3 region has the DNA TGTGCCAGCAGTCCACTAAGACAGGCCCTTTTCTACGAGCAGTACTTC. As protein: CASSPLRQALFYEQYF.

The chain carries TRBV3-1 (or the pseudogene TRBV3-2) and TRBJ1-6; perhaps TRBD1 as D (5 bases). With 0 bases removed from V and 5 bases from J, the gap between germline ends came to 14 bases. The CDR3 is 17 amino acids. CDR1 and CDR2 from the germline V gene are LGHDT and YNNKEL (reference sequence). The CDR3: CASSQDHRGTNNSPLHF. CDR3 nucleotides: TGTGCCAGCAGCCAAGATCACCGGGGGACTAATAATTCACCCCTCCACTTT.

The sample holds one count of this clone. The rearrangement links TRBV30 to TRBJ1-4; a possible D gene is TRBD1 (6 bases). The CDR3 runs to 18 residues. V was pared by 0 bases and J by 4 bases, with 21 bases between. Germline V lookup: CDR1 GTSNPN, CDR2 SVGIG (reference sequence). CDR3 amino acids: CAWSVLWDTTGVNEKLFF. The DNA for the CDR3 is TGTGCCTGGAGTGTACTATGGGACACGACGGGAGTTAATGAAAAACTGTTTTTT.

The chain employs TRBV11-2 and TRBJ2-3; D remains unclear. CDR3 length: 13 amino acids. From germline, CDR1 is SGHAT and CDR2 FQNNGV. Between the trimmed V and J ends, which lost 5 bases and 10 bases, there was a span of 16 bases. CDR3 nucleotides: TGTGCCAGCAGCGCCTTGGACGGGTTGGCGCAGTATTTT. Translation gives CASSALDGLAQYF.

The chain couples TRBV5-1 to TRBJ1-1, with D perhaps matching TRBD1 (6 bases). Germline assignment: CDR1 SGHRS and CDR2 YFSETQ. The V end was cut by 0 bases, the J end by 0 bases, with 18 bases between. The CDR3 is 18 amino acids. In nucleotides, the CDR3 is TGCGCCAGCAGCTTGGAGAGGGGCAGGGGACGTATGAACACTGAAGCTTTCTTT. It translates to CASSLERGRGRMNTEAFF.

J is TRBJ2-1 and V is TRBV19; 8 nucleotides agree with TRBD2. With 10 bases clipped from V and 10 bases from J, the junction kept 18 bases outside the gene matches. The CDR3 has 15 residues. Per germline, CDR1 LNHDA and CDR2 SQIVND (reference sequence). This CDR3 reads CAIRTHSGSPGEQFF. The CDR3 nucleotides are TGTGCCATACGTACCCACAGCGGGAGTCCGGGAGAGCAGTTCTTC.

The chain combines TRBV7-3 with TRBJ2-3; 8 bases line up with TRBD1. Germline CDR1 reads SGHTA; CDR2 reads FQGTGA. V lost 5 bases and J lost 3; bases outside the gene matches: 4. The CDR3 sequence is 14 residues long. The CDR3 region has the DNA TGTGCCAGCAGCGCCCGACAGGGGACAGATACGCAGTATTTT. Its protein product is CASSARQGTDTQYF.

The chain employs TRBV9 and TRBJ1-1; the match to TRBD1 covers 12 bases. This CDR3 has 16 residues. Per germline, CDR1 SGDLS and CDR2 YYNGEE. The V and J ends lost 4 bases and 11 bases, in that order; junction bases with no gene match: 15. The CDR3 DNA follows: TGTGCCAGCAGCTCAACGGGACAGGGGGCGGGTGGGACTGCTTTCTTT. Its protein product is CASSSTGQGAGGTAFF.

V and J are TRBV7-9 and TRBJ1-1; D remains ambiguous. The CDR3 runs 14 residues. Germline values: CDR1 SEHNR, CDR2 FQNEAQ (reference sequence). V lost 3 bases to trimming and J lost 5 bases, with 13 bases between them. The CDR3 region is CASSFKGARTEAFF. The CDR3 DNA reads TGTGCCAGCAGCTTTAAGGGCGCGAGGACTGAAGCTTTCTTT.

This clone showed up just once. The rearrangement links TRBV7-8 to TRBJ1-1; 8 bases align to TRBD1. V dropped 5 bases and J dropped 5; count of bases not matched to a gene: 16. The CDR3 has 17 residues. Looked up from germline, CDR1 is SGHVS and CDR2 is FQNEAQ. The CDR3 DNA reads TGTGCCAGCAGCGAGGCAGGGGGCACTGGGGCGTTTACTGAAGCTTTCTTT. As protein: CASSEAGGTGAFTEAFF.

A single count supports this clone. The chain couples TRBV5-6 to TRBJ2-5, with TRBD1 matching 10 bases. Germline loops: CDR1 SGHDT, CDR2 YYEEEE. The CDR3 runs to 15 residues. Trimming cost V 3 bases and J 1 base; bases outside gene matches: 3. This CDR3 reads CASSSGQGFQETQYF. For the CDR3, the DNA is TGTGCCAGCAGCTCGGGACAGGGGTTCCAAGAGACCCAGTACTTC.

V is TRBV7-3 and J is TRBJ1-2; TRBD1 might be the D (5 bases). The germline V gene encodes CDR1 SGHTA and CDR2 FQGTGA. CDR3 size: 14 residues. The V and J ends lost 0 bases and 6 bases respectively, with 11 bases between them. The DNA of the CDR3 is TGTGCCAGCAGCTTAACTGGGACGGAGGATGGCTACACCTTC. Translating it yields CASSLTGTEDGYTF.

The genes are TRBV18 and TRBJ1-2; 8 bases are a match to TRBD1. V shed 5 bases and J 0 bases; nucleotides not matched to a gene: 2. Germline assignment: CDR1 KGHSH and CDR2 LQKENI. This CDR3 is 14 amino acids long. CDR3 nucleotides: TGTGCCAGCTCATGGACAGGGACTAACTATGGCTACACCTTC. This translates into CASSWTGTNYGYTF.

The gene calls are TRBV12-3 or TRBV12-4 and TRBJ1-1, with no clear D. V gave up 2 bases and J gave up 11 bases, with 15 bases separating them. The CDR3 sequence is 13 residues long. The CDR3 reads CASSLKGPVGAFF. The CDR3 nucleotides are TGTGCCAGCAGTTTAAAGGGCCCCGTTGGGGCTTTCTTT.